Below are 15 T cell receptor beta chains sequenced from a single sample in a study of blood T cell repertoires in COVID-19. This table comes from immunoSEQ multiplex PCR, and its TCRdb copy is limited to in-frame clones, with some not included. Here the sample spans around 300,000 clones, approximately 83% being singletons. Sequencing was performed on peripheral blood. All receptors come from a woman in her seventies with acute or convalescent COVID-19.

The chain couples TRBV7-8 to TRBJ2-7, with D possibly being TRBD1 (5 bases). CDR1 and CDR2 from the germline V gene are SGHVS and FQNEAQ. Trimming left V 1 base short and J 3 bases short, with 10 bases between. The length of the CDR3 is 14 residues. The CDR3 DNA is TGTGCCAGCAGCTTAGGCAGGGAAGACTACGAGCAGTACTTC. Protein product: CASSLGREDYEQYF.

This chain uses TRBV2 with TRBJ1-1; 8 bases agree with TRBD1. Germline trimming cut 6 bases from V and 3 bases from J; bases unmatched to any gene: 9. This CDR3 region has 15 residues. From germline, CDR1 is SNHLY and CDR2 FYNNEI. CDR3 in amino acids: CASSVTGAGDTEAFF. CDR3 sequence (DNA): TGTGCCAGCAGCGTGACAGGGGCCGGCGACACTGAAGCTTTCTTT.

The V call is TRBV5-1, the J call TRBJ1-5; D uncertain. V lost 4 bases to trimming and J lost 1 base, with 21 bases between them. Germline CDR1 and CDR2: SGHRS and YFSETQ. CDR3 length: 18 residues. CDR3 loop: CASSRRKWEEVSNQPQHF. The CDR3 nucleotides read TGCGCCAGCAGCCGTCGTAAGTGGGAGGAAGTAAGCAATCAGCCCCAGCATTTT.

The CDR3 region is CASSPGGKAEAFF. The CDR3 DNA follows: TGTGCCAGCAGCCCTGGGGGGAAAGCTGAAGCTTTCTTT. The V call is TRBV12-3 or TRBV12-4, the J call TRBJ1-1; D is perhaps TRBD1 (5 bases). The V and J ends lost 6 bases and 6 bases respectively, with 14 bases between them. The CDR3 runs to 13 residues.

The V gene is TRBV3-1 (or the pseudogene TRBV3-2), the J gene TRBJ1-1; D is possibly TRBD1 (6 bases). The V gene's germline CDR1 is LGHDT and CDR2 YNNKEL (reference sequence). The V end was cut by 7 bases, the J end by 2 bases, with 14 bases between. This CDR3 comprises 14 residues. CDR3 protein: CASTHTGFNTEAFF. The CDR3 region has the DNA TGTGCCAGCACCCATACAGGGTTCAACACTGAAGCTTTCTTT.

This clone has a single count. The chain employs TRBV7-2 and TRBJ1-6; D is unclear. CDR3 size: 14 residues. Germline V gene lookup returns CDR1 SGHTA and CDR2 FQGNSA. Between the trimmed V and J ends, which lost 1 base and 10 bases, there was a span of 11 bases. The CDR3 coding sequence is TGTGCCAGCAGCTTAGTCCGGGAACAGTCACCCCTCCACTTT. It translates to CASSLVREQSPLHF.

DNA for the CDR3: TGTGCCAGCAGCTCAACAGCGAGGAGGGGCGGGGAGCTGTTTTTT. The encoded protein is CASSSTARRGGELFF. This chain uses TRBV7-9 with TRBJ2-2; TRBD2 might be the D (6 bases). The germline V and J ends were trimmed by 4 bases and 7 bases, with 16 bases remaining between them. The CDR3 sequence is 15 residues long. CDR1 and CDR2 (germline): SEHNR, FQNEAQ (reference sequence).

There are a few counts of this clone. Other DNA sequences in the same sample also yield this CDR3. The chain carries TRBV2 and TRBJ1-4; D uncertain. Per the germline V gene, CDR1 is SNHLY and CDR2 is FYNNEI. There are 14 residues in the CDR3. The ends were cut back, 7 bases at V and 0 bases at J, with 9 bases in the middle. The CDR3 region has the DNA TGTGCCAGCACTCGCAGTGCAACTAATGAAAAACTGTTTTTT. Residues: CASTRSATNEKLFF.

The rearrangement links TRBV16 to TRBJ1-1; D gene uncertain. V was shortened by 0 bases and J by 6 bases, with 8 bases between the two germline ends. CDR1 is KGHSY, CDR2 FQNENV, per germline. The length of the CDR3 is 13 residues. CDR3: CASSQSTVAEAFF. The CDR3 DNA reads TGTGCCAGCAGCCAATCAACGGTCGCTGAAGCTTTCTTT.

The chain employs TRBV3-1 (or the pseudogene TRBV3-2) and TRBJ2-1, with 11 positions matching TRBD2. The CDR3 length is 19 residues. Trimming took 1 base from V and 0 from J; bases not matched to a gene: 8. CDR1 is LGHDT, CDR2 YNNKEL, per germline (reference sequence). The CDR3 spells CASSQVLAGEPGSYNEQFF. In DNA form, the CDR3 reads TGTGCCAGCAGCCAAGTACTAGCGGGGGAGCCGGGCTCCTACAATGAGCAGTTCTTC.

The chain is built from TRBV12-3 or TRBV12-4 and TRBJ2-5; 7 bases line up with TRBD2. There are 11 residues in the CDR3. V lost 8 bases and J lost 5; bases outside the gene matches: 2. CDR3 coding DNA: TGTGCCAGCCTAGCGGAGGAGACCCAGTACTTC. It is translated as CASLAEETQYF.

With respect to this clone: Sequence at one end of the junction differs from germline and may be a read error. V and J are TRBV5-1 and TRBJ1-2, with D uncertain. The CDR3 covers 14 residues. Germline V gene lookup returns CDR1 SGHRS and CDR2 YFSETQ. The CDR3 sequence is CASSSSTAKYGYTF. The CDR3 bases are TGCGCCAGCAGCTCATCTACAGCTAAATATGGCTACACCTTC.

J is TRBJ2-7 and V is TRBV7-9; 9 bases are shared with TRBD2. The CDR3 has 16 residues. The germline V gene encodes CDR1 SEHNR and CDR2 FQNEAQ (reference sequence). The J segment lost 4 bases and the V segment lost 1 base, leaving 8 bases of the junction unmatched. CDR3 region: CASSLGPAGGQYEQYF. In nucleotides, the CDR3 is TGTGCCAGCAGCTTAGGTCCAGCGGGGGGCCAATACGAGCAGTACTTC.

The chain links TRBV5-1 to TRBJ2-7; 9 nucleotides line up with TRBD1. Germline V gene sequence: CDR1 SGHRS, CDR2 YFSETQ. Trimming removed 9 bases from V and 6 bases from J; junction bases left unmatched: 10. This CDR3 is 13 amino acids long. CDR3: CATSGQGKGEQYF. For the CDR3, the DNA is TGCGCCACCTCGGGACAGGGAAAAGGCGAGCAGTACTTC. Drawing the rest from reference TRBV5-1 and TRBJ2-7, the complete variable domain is KAGVTQTPRYLIKTRGQQVTLSCSPISGHRSVSWYQQTPGQGLQFLFEYFSETQRNKGNFPGRFSGRQFSNSRSEMNVSTLELGDSALYLCATSGQGKGEQYFGPGTRLTVT.

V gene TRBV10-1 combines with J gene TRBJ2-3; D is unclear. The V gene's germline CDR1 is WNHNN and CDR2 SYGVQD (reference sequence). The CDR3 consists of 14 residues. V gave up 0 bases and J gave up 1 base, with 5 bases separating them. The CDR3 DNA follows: TGCGCCAGCAGTGAGTCTAGCCGCACAGATACGCAGTATTTT. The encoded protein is CASSESSRTDTQYF.